This TCR beta chain was recovered during a study of T cell changes during pregnancy in multiple sclerosis. Data came from immunoSEQ multiplex PCR; TCRdb stores just in-frame clones and leaves some out. The sample has fewer than 100,000 clones; approximately 91% are singletons. The J segment lost 4 bases and the V segment lost 3 bases, leaving 7 bases of the junction unmatched. Germline-derived CDR1 and CDR2 are LGHNA and YSLEER. The CDR3 is made up of 15 amino acids. The sequencing here drew on peripheral blood, taken before pregnancy. This clonotype originated in a female donor with multiple sclerosis, enrolled in a pregnancy study. The chain links TRBV4-3 to TRBJ1-2; 8 positions agree with TRBD1. The CDR3 DNA reads as TGCGCCAGCAGCCACAGGACAGGGCATGGCTATGGCTACACCTTC. Its translation is CASSHRTGHGYGYTF.